One and the same sample provided the 24 T cell receptor beta chains below, sequenced in a study of blood T cell repertoires in COVID-19. Measured with immunoSEQ multiplex PCR; TCRdb has only the in-frame clones, and not every one. The table lists 300,000 or so clones, about nine tenths of them singletons. Sequenced input: peripheral blood. The receptors derive from a man in his fifties with active or convalescent COVID-19.

The CDR3 is CASVWGPDPHEQYF. In nucleotides, the CDR3 is TGTGCCAGCGTTTGGGGGCCAGACCCCCACGAGCAGTACTTC. The V gene is TRBV6-5, the J gene TRBJ2-7; tentatively, D is TRBD1 (6 bases). CDR3 length: 14 amino acids. Trimming left V 8 bases short and J 5 bases short, with 19 bases between. Germline V lookup: CDR1 MNHEY, CDR2 SVGAGI.

This rearrangement joins TRBV4-2 to TRBJ2-6; 7 nucleotides line up with TRBD1. The CDR3 sequence is 17 residues long. Trimming cost V 4 bases and J 0 bases; bases outside gene matches: 6. Germline-derived CDR1 and CDR2 are LGHNA and YNFKEQ. The CDR3 protein is CASSRGQVPSGANVLTF. The CDR3, as DNA: TGTGCCAGCAGCCGCGGACAGGTCCCCTCTGGGGCCAACGTCCTGACTTTC.

CDR3 sequence: CASSLRTSLPYEQYF. DNA of the CDR3: TGCGCCAGCAGCTTGCGAACTAGCCTACCCTACGAGCAGTACTTC. V is TRBV5-1 and J is TRBJ2-7, with D tentatively TRBD2 (6 bases). This CDR3 contains 15 residues. V dropped 1 base and J dropped 2 bases, with 13 bases sitting between them. The germline CDR1 and CDR2 sequences are SGHRS and YFSETQ.

The chain uses TRBV27 and TRBJ2-4; 8 bases map to TRBD2. The CDR3 loop spans 17 amino acids. The V gene's germline CDR1 is MNHEY and CDR2 SMNVEV (reference sequence). J was trimmed by 0 bases and V by 2 bases; bases with no gene match: 6. DNA for the CDR3: TGTGCCAGCAGTTTAAAGTCTAGCGGGTCAGCCAAAAACATTCAGTACTTC. It is translated as CASSLKSSGSAKNIQYF.

The chain has TRBV7-2 and TRBJ2-3; possible D gene TRBD2, 7 bases. CDR3 length: 17 residues. Germline CDR1 is SGHTA and CDR2 is FQGNSA. V was pared by 2 bases and J by 1 base, with 16 bases between. This CDR3 is CASSLLGGPARTDTQYF. CDR3 DNA sequence: TGTGCCAGCAGCTTACTCGGGGGGCCCGCCCGCACAGATACGCAGTATTTT.

The chain recombines TRBV6-6 with TRBJ2-5; 10 bases align to TRBD2. The CDR3 is 17 residues long. The ends lost 5 bases at V and 7 bases at J; junction bases unmatched: 16. Germline values: CDR1 MNHNY, CDR2 SVGAGI (reference sequence). In DNA, the CDR3 is TGTGCCAGCAGTCTCGGGTCCGGTAGCGGGGGGTCGAGGACCCAGTACTTC. It codes for CASSLGSGSGGSRTQYF.

The chain joins TRBV2 to TRBJ2-5, with D unresolved. CDR1 and CDR2 from the germline V gene are SNHLY and FYNNEI. CDR3 size: 12 residues. V dropped 3 bases and J dropped 10 bases, with 12 bases sitting between them. The CDR3 region has the DNA TGTGCCAGCAGTGACGGGTCAGCCGACCAGTACTTC. This codes for CASSDGSADQYF.

V gene TRBV28 combines with J gene TRBJ1-1; D remains unclear. The CDR3 totals 15 residues. CDR1 is MDHEN and CDR2 is SYDVKM in the germline V gene. Trimming shortened V by 5 bases and J by 7 bases, and 20 bases separated the two germline ends. The CDR3 protein is CASSTIFRVHHEAFF. CDR3 DNA: TGTGCCAGCAGTACCATCTTCCGGGTCCACCATGAAGCTTTCTTT.

This rearrangement joins TRBV5-1 to TRBJ2-1; possible D gene TRBD2, 5 bases. The CDR3 has 13 residues. CDR1 and CDR2 from the germline V gene are SGHRS and YFSETQ. Trimming shortened V by 4 bases and J by 5 bases, and 10 bases separated the two germline ends. This CDR3 is CASSSGNNNEQFF. CDR3 bases: TGCGCCAGCAGCAGCGGAAACAACAATGAGCAGTTCTTC.

The chain combines TRBV7-2 with TRBJ1-6; D possibly corresponds to TRBD1 (6 bases). This CDR3 contains 16 residues. CDR1 and CDR2 from the germline V gene are SGHTA and FQGNSA. V was clipped by 1 base and J by 8 bases, with 15 bases between them. The CDR3 reads CASSLGRGTGYSPLHF. Written as DNA, the CDR3 is TGTGCCAGCAGCTTAGGCAGGGGCACTGGATATTCACCCCTCCACTTT.

This clone was seen once. The chain combines TRBV5-1 with TRBJ2-5; the D gene is possibly TRBD1 (5 bases). The CDR3 has 14 residues. V dropped 4 bases and J dropped 2 bases, with 12 bases sitting between them. Germline V gene data show CDR1 as SGHRS and CDR2 as YFSETQ. CDR3 sequence reads: CASSRNGQQETQYF. The CDR3 DNA reads TGCGCCAGCAGCAGAAACGGACAACAAGAGACCCAGTACTTC.

The rearrangement links TRBV21-1 to TRBJ1-2; no check of the table's D call, TRBD1, against the DNA was made. TRBV21-1 is a pseudogene. CDR3 length: 14 residues. The CDR3 DNA sequence: TGTGCCAGCAGCACGGACAGCGCTAACTATGGCTACACCTTC. It specifies CASSTDSANYGYTF.

The CDR3 nucleotides read TGTGCCAGCAGCCAAGACAGGGGTCAGTCACCCCTCCACTTT. Translation: CASSQDRGQSPLHF. The chain carries TRBV4-2 and TRBJ1-6; the D gene is possibly TRBD1 (6 bases). Germline assignment: CDR1 LGHNA and CDR2 YNFKEQ. The CDR3 is 14 amino acids. The V gene lost 0 bases and the J gene lost 10 bases, with 10 bases spanning the gap.

This rearrangement joins TRBV29-1 to TRBJ1-2, with a possible D match to TRBD1 (5 bases). V was clipped by 7 bases and J by 3 bases, with 15 bases between them. The CDR3 runs to 13 residues. From germline, CDR1 is SQVTM and CDR2 ANQGSEA. In DNA form, the CDR3 reads TGCAGCGCTGGGCAGCAGGGCGACTATGGCTACACCTTC. Protein: CSAGQQGDYGYTF.

In DNA form, the CDR3 reads TGTGCCAGTAAAGGGACTAGCGCGAGCACAGATACGCAGTATTTT. This translates into CASKGTSASTDTQYF. This chain connects TRBV19 to TRBJ2-3, with 10 bases matching TRBD2. The ends lost 7 bases at V and 0 bases at J; junction bases unmatched: 4. The CDR3 extends over 15 amino acids. Germline V gene sequence: CDR1 LNHDA, CDR2 SQIVND (reference sequence).

This clone was observed a single time. The chain combines TRBV18 with TRBJ2-4; 7 positions match TRBD1. Germline CDR1 is KGHSH and CDR2 is LQKENI. The V segment lost 3 bases and the J segment 11 bases; nucleotides outside the gene matches: 4. This CDR3 has 12 residues. CDR3: CASSPQGQFQYF. The CDR3 nucleotides are TGTGCCAGCTCACCTCAGGGACAGTTTCAGTACTTC.

J is TRBJ2-4 and V is TRBV24-1; 8 bases line up with TRBD2. Germline V CDR1 and CDR2: KGHDR, SFDVKD. The CDR3 spans 17 residues. The ends lost 2 bases at V and 3 bases at J; junction bases unmatched: 8. The CDR3 loop reads CATSDSRGGGRKNIQYF. The CDR3 DNA sequence: TGTGCCACCAGTGATTCCCGGGGGGGAGGACGCAAAAACATTCAGTACTTC.

The genes are TRBV2 and TRBJ2-7, with TRBD1 matching over 7 bases. The germline V gene has CDR1 SNHLY and CDR2 FYNNEI. The CDR3 contains 14 residues. V dropped 6 bases and J dropped 2; count of bases not matched to a gene: 7. The CDR3: CASRRQGPTYEQYF. DNA of the CDR3: TGTGCCAGCAGAAGACAGGGCCCTACCTACGAGCAGTACTTC. The full variable domain, with the rest looked up from reference TRBV2 and TRBJ2-7, is EPEVTQTPSHQVTQMGQEVILRCVPISNHLYFYWYRQILGQKVEFLVSFYNNEISEKSEIFDDQFSVERPDGSNFTLKIRSTKLEDSAMYFCASRRQGPTYEQYFGPGTRLTVT.

The table lists this clone with a count of one. J is TRBJ2-7 and V is TRBV4-3; 11 positions agree with TRBD2. There are 14 residues in the CDR3. Germline CDR1 LGHNA, CDR2 YSLEER. V gave up 2 bases and J gave up 6 bases; unmatched junction bases: 3. Written as DNA, the CDR3 is TGCGCCAGCAGCCAAAACGGACTAGCGGGCGAGCAGTACTTC. Encoded protein: CASSQNGLAGEQYF.

The chain couples TRBV30 to TRBJ1-3; D is possibly TRBD1 (5 bases). V lost 5 bases to trimming and J lost 2 bases, with 10 bases between them. From germline, CDR1 is GTSNPN and CDR2 SVGIG (reference sequence). The CDR3 is 13 residues long. As DNA, the CDR3 is TGTGCCTGGGGGGCGGCGGCTGGAAACACCATATATTTT. Its protein is CAWGAAAGNTIYF.

In the case of this clone: Other DNA sequences in the same sample also yield this CDR3. In nucleotides, the CDR3 is TGTGCCAGTAGTGGTACAGACAATCAGCCCCAGCATTTT. Encoded protein: CASSGTDNQPQHF. The chain carries TRBV19 and TRBJ1-5; D remains ambiguous. V lost 5 bases, J lost 3 bases, and 8 bases lay in between. The CDR3 contains 13 residues. Germline CDR1 reads LNHDA; CDR2 reads SQIVND (reference sequence). Supplemented by reference TRBV19 and TRBJ1-5, the full variable domain reads DGGITQSPKYLFRKEGQNVTLSCEQNLNHDAMYWYRQDPGQGLRLIYYSQIVNDFQKGDIAEGYSVSREKKESFPLTVTSAQKNPTAFYLCASSGTDNQPQHFGDGTRLSIL.

J is TRBJ2-5 and V is TRBV12-3 or TRBV12-4, with D tentatively TRBD2 (6 bases). V was clipped by 5 bases and J by 8 bases, with 15 bases between them. This CDR3 has 13 residues. CDR3 DNA: TGTGCCAGCAGTACCGGGACTGTAGAAACCCAGTACTTC. It encodes CASSTGTVETQYF.

This sequence joins TRBV5-6 and TRBJ1-1, with D possibly TRBD1 on 5 matching bases. The CDR3 spans 17 residues. The germline V gene has CDR1 SGHDT and CDR2 YYEEEE. The V end was cut by 4 bases, the J end by 4 bases, with 23 bases between. The CDR3, as DNA: TGTGCCAGCAGCCCCTCCAGGGCAGGTTTTGTAAGCACTGAAGCTTTCTTT. Translation gives CASSPSRAGFVSTEAFF. The whole variable domain, filled in from reference TRBV5-6 and TRBJ1-1, reads DAGVTQSPTHLIKTRGQQVTLRCSPKSGHDTVSWYQQALGQGPQFIFQYYEEEERQRGNFPDRFSGHQFPNYSSELNVNALLLGDSALYLCASSPSRAGFVSTEAFFGQGTRLTVV.

The chain links TRBV28 to TRBJ1-5; no reliable D call. The CDR3 is 15 amino acids. V was shortened by 2 bases and J by 10 bases, with 18 bases between the two germline ends. Germline CDR1 and CDR2: MDHEN and SYDVKM. This CDR3 reads CASSLGGDRTSPQHF. CDR3 coding DNA: TGTGCCAGCAGTTTAGGTGGCGATCGGACTAGTCCCCAGCATTTT. The variable domain in full, completed from reference TRBV28 and TRBJ1-5, reads DVKVTQSSRYLVKRTGEKVFLECVQDMDHENMFWYRQDPGLGLRLIYFSYDVKMKEKGDIPEGYSVSREKKERFSLILESASTNQTSMYLCASSLGGDRTSPQHFGDGTRLSIL.